Included here is one T cell receptor beta chain sequence, with context. As yet, its antigen is unknown. The read is 3 residues too short to cover the CDR3 end, so that end is filled in from the germline J gene. This specimen comes from a study of T cell clonality in common variable immunodeficiency. The CDR3 spans 17 residues. Germline V CDR1 and CDR2: DFQATT, SNEGSKA (reference sequence). Germline trimming cut 3 bases from V and 4 bases from J; bases unmatched to any gene: 14. Regarding the study as a whole: What drives increased CVID clonality needs T cell subpopulation sequencing. TCRbeta clonality was increased in CVID versus healthy controls. Reportedly, TCR beta sequences from common variable immunodeficiency showed fewer deletions and N-nucleotide insertions.

Clones were sequenced by immunoSEQ multiplex PCR, and TCRdb holds only the in-frame ones, with some missing. This sample has about 33,000 clones, each found more than once. All CVID subjects were on immunoglobulin replacement for at least one year. No CVID subject was ill or on immunomodulatory drugs when sampled. This receptor was obtained from a human donor with common variable immunodeficiency. The chain recombines TRBV20-1 with TRBJ2-1; TRBD2 matches 8 bases. Sequencing input: peripheral blood mononuclear cells. CDR3 amino acids: CSARVGVGLARYNEQFF. The covered CDR3 bases are TGCAGTGCTAGGGTGGGTGTAGGACTAGCAAGATACAATGAG.